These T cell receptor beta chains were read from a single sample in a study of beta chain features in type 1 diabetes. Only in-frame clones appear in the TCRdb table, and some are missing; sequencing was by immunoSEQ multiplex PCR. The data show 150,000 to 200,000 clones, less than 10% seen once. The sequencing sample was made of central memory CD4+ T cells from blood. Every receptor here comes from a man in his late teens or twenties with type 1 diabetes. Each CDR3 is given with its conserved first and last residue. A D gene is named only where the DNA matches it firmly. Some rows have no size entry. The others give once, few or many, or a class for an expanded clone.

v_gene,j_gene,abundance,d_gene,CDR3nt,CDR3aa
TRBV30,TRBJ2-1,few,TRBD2,TGTGCCTGGAGTGTGGGCGGGGGAGGGCGGGCTGAGCAGTTCTTC,CAWSVGGGGRAEQFF
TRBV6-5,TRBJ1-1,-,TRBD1,TGTGCCAGCAGCTCGACAGGGGCGACCACTGAAGCTTTCTTT,CASSSTGATTEAFF
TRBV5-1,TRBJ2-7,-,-,TGCGCCAGCAGCGAGAACGACTCCTACGAGCAGTACTTC,CASSENDSYEQYF
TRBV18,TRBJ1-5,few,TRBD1,TGTGCCAGCTCACAGAGTGAGTCAGGGGGCGGTCAGCCCCAGCATTTT,CASSQSESGGGQPQHF
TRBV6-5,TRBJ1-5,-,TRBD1,TGTGCCAGCAGTCCACGACAGGGGGCCCAGCATTTT,CASSPRQGAQHF
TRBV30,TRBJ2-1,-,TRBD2,TGTGCCTGGGGTAGTTCCTTCCTAGCGGGGCCGAACAATGAGCAGTTCTTC,CAWGSSFLAGPNNEQFF
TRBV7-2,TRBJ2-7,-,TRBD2,TGTGCCAGCAGCTTTAGCGGGGTTGCCTACGAGCAGTACTTC,CASSFSGVAYEQYF
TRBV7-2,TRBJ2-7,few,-,TGTGCCAGCAGCTTAGGGTCTAGCGCCTCCTACGAGCAGTACTTC,CASSLGSSASYEQYF
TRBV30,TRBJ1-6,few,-,TGTGCCTGGAGCCAGCAGTTGGGCAGCTCACCCCTCCACTTT,CAWSQQLGSSPLHF
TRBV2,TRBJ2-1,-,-,TGTGCCCACAGCTTAACGGGATACAATGAGCAGTTCTTC,CAHSLTGYNEQFF
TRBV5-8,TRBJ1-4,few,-,TGTGCCAGCACCCGCGGGACGGAAGGAGGGAAACTGTTTTTT,CASTRGTEGGKLFF
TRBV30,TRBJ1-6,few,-,TGTGCCTGGAGCGGTGTAGAGGGGGCACCCCTCCACTTT,CAWSGVEGAPLHF
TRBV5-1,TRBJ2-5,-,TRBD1,TGCGCCAGCAGCGGCAGGGGGACCTCTCTGGGAGAGACCCAGTACTTC,CASSGRGTSLGETQYF